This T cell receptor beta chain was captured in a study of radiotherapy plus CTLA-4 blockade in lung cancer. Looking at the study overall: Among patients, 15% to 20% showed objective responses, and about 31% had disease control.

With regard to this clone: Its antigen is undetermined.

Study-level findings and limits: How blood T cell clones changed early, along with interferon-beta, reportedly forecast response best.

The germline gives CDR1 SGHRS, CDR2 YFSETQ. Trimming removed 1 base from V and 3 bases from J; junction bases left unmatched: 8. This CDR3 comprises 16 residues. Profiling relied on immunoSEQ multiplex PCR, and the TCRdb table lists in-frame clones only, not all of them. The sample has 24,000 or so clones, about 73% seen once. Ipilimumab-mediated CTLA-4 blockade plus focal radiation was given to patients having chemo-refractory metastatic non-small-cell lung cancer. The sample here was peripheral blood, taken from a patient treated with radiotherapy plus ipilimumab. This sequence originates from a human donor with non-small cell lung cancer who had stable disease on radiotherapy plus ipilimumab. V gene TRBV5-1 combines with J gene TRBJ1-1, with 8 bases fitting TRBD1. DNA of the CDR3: TGCGCCAGCAGCTTGCCCCGACAGGGGAGGTACACTGAAGCTTTCTTT. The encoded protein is CASSLPRQGRYTEAFF. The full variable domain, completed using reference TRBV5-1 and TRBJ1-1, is KAGVTQTPRYLIKTRGQQVTLSCSPISGHRSVSWYQQTPGQGLQFLFEYFSETQRNKGNFPGRFSGRQFSNSRSEMNVSTLELGDSALYLCASSLPRQGRYTEAFFGQGTRLTVV.